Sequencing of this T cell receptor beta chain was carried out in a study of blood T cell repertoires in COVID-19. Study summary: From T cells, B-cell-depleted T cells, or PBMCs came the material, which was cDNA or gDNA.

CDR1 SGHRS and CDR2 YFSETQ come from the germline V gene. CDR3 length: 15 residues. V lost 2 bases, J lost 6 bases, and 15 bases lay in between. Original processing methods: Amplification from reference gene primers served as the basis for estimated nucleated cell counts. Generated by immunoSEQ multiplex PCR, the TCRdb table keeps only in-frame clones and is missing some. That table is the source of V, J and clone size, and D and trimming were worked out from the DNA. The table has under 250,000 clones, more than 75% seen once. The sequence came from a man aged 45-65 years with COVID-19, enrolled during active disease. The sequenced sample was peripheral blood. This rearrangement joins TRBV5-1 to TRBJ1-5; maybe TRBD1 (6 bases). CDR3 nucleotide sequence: TGCGCCAGCAGCTTCTCTGGGGGGGCGGGTCAGCCCCAGCATTTT. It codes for CASSFSGGAGQPQHF.